The T cell receptor (beta chain) described here comes from a study of blood T cell repertoires in COVID-19. Assay used: immunoSEQ multiplex PCR; TCRdb lists only in-frame clones, some missing. The sample has under 350,000 clones, 83% seen once. This CDR3 is 13 amino acids long. After removal of 5 bases from V and 8 bases from J, the junction contained 8 bases not matched to a gene. CDR1 LGHDT and CDR2 YNNKEL come from the germline V gene (reference sequence). Sequencing was carried out using peripheral blood. This TCR came from a woman aged 50 to 60 who had recovered from COVID-19. The chain couples TRBV3-1 (or the pseudogene TRBV3-2) to TRBJ1-2; 7 positions agree with TRBD1. The CDR3 DNA follows: TGTGCCAGCAGCATACAGGGGTTCGAGGGCTACACCTTC. Its protein product is CASSIQGFEGYTF.